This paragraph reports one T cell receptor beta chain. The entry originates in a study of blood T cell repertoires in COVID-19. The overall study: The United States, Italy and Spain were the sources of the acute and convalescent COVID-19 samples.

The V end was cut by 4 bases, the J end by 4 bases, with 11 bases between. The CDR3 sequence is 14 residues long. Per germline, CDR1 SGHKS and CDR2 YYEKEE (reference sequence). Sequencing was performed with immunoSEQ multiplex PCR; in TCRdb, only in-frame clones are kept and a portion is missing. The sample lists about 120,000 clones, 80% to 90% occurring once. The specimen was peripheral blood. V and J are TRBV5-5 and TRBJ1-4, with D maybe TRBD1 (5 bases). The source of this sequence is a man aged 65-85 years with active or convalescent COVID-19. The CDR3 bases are TGTGCCAGCAGCCCGGGACTGAGTAATGAAAAACTGTTTTTT. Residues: CASSPGLSNEKLFF. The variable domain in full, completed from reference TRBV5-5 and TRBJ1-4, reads DAGVTQSPTHLIKTRGQQVTLRCSPISGHKSVSWYQQVLGQGPQFIFQYYEKEERGRGNFPDRFSARQFPNYSSELNVNALLLGDSALYLCASSPGLSNEKLFFGSGTQLSVL.